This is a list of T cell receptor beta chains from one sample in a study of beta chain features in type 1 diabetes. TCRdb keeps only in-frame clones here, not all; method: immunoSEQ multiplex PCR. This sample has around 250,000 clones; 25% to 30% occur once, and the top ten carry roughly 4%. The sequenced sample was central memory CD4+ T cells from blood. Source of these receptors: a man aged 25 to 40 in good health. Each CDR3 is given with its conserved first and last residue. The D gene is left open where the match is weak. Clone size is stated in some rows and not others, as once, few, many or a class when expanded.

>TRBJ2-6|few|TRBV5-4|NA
CASSKGRAAGANVLTF
TGTGCCAGCAGCAAGGGGCGGGCTGCTGGGGCCAACGTCCTGACTTTC
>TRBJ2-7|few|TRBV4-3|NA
CASSQVRGSYEQYF
TGCGCCAGCAGCCAAGTTCGCGGCTCCTACGAGCAGTACTTC
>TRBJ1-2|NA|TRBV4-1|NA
CASSQDVSTPTGYTF
TGCGCCAGCAGCCAAGACGTTTCGACGCCGACCGGCTACACCTTC
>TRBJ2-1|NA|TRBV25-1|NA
CASSELGGLDYNEQFF
TGTGCCAGCAGTGAATTGGGCGGGTTGGATTACAATGAGCAGTTCTTC
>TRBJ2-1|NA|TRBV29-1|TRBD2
CSVQTSGRLPNEQFF
TGCAGCGTTCAAACTAGCGGGAGGCTTCCCAATGAGCAGTTCTTC
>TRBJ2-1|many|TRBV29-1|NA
CSVEDQAESYNEQFF
TGCAGCGTTGAAGACCAAGCGGAATCTTACAATGAGCAGTTCTTC
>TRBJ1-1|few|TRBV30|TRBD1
CAWGTGMNTEAFF
TGTGCCTGGGGGACAGGGATGAACACTGAAGCTTTCTTT
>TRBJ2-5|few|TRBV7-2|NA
CASSFGGQETQYF
TGTGCCAGCAGCTTTGGCGGGCAAGAGACCCAGTACTTC
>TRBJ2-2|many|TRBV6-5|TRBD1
CASWDRGITGELFF
TGTGCCAGCTGGGACAGGGGGATTACCGGGGAGCTGTTTTTT
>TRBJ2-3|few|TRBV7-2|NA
CASSFRRAADTQYF
TGTGCCAGCAGCTTTCGGAGGGCTGCAGATACGCAGTATTTT
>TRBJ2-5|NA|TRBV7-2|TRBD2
CASSLGLAGGTETQYF
TGTGCCAGCAGCTTAGGACTAGCGGGAGGGACGGAGACCCAGTACTTC
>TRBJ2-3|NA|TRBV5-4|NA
CASSPGLPEHSDTQYF
TGTGCCAGCAGCCCAGGACTCCCTGAGCACAGTGATACGCAGTATTTT
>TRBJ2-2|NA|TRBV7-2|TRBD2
CASRTTGTRRTGELFF
TGTGCCAGCAGGACTACAGGGACTAGGCGGACCGGGGAGCTGTTTTTT
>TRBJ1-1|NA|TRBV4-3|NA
CASREGMNTEAFF
TGCGCCAGCAGAGAGGGGATGAACACTGAAGCTTTCTTT
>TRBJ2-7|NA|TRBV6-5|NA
CASSYSGQVSYEQYF
TGTGCCAGCAGTTACTCGGGGCAGGTTTCCTACGAGCAGTACTTC
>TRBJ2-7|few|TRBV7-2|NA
CASSLKSSYEQYF
TGTGCCAGCAGCTTAAAGAGCTCCTACGAGCAGTACTTC
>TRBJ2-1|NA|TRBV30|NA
CACPGQYNEQFF
TGTGCCTGCCCCGGACAGTACAATGAGCAGTTCTTC
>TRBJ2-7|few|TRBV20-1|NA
CSASLGGEQYF
TGCAGTGCTAGTTTGGGGGGCGAGCAGTACTTC
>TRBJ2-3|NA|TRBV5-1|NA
CASSGLDSPTDTQYF
TGCGCCAGCAGCGGGCTAGACTCCCCCACAGATACGCAGTATTTT
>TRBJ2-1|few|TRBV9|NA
CASSVAPGDNEQFF
TGTGCCAGCAGCGTAGCCCCGGGGGACAATGAGCAGTTCTTC
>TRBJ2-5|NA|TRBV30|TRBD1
CAWSRTGGWETQYF
TGTGCCTGGAGTAGAACAGGGGGCTGGGAGACCCAGTACTTC
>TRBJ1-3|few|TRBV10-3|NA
CAIRQSLGNTIYF
TGTGCCATCAGACAGAGCCTCGGAAACACCATATATTTT
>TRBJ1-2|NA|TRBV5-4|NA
CASSLPGQEGYTF
TGTGCCAGCAGCTTGCCCGGGCAAGAGGGCTACACCTTC
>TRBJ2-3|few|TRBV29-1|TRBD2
CSAPGLAGSGTDTQYF
TGCAGCGCTCCGGGACTAGCGGGAAGTGGAACAGATACGCAGTATTTT
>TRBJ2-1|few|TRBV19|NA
CASSYRLADEQFF
TGTGCCAGTAGTTATAGGCTAGCCGATGAGCAGTTCTTC
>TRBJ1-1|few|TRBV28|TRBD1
CASSGQGAGTEAFF
TGTGCCAGCAGTGGACAGGGGGCTGGGACTGAAGCTTTCTTT
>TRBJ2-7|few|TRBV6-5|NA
CASTSLGEQYF
TGTGCCAGCACTTCGCTAGGCGAGCAGTACTTC
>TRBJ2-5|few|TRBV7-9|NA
CASGGREETQYF
TGTGCCAGCGGTGGACGGGAAGAGACCCAGTACTTC
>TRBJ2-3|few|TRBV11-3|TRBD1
CASSQGAGTDTQYF
TGTGCCAGCAGCCAGGGGGCTGGGACAGATACGCAGTATTTT
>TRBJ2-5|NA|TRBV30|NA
CAWSVNVGETQYF
TGTGCCTGGAGTGTAAACGTGGGAGAGACCCAGTACTTC
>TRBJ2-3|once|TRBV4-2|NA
CASSPGTPGTDTQYF
TGTGCCAGCAGCCCCGGAACCCCGGGGACAGATACGCAGTATTTT
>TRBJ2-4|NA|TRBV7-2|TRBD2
CASSLLASGDAKNIQYF
TGTGCCAGCAGCTTATTGGCTAGCGGGGATGCCAAAAACATTCAGTACTTC
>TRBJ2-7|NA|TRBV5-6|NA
CASSQALAYEQYF
TGTGCCAGCAGCCAGGCCCTGGCCTACGAGCAGTACTTC
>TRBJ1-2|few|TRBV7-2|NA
CASSSTAYGYTF
TGTGCCAGCAGCTCCACCGCTTATGGCTACACCTTC
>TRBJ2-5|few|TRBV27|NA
CASSLSQGKGTQYF
TGTGCCAGCAGTTTATCTCAGGGGAAGGGGACCCAGTACTTC
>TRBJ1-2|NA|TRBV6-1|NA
CATRQDGSYGYTF
TGTGCCACTCGTCAGGACGGAAGCTATGGCTACACCTTC
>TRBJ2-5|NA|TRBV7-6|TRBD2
CASSLRSGAMGETQYF
TGTGCCAGCAGCCTCCGTAGCGGGGCCATGGGGGAGACCCAGTACTTC
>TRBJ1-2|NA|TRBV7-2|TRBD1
CASRLTGTDYGYTF
TGTGCCAGCAGGCTCACCGGGACAGACTATGGCTACACCTTC
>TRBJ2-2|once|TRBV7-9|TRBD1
CASSLGTAGPGELFF
TGTGCCAGCAGCTTGGGGACAGCTGGGCCCGGGGAGCTGTTTTTT
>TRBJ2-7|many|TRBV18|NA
CASSPPGASFSYEQYF
TGTGCCAGCTCACCACCGGGGGCTAGCTTCTCCTACGAGCAGTACTTC
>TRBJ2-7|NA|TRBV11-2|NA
CASSRLAGPYEQYF
TGTGCCAGCTCCCGCCTAGCCGGACCCTACGAGCAGTACTTC
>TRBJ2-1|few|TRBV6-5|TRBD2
CASSIGLAVNEQFF
TGTGCCAGCAGTATAGGACTAGCGGTCAATGAGCAGTTCTTC
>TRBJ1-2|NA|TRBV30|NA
CAWSEKTGGYTF
TGTGCCTGGAGTGAAAAAACCGGGGGCTACACCTTC
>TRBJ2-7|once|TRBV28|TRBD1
CASSLRQGAGEQYF
TGTGCCAGCAGTTTGCGACAGGGGGCCGGCGAGCAGTACTTC
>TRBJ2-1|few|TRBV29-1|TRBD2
CSVESWSSGSTNEQFF
TGCAGCGTTGAATCCTGGTCTAGCGGGAGTACTAATGAGCAGTTCTTC
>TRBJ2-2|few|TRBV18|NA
CASSRNPVDGELFF
TGTGCCAGCTCGCGAAATCCAGTTGACGGGGAGCTGTTTTTT
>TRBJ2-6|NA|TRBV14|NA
CASSRTLFSGANVLTF
TGTGCCAGCAGCCGGACTCTCTTCTCTGGGGCCAACGTCCTGACTTTC
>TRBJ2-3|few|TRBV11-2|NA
CASSLLGTDTQYF
TGTGCCAGCAGCTTACTAGGGACAGATACGCAGTATTTT
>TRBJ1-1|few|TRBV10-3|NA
CAISEGDGAFF
TGTGCCATCAGTGAGGGGGATGGAGCTTTCTTT
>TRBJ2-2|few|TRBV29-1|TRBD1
CSVEGQGATGELFF
TGCAGCGTGGAGGGACAGGGGGCCACCGGGGAGCTGTTTTTT
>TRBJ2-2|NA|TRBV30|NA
CAWKNGGTNTGELFF
TGTGCCTGGAAGAACGGGGGTACAAACACCGGGGAGCTGTTTTTT
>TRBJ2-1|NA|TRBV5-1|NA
CASRLREDSSYNEQFF
TGCGCCAGCAGGTTGCGAGAGGACTCCTCCTACAATGAGCAGTTCTTC
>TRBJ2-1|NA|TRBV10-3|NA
CAISRERYNEQFF
TGTGCCATCAGTCGGGAGAGGTACAATGAGCAGTTCTTC